Following are 25 T cell receptor beta chains from one sample sequenced in a study of sequential checkpoint blockade in melanoma. Treatment meaning: randomized to nivolumab then ipilimumab (arm A) or the reverse (arm B). Generated by immunoSEQ multiplex PCR, the TCRdb table keeps only in-frame clones and is missing some. The sample lists 30,000 or so clones; more than 70% were seen once. The sequencing used CD8+ T cells sorted from blood (inferred from file names), collected from a patient given nivolumab and ipilimumab in sequence. The receptors shown here come from a human donor with melanoma.

V and J are TRBV27 and TRBJ1-4, with TRBD1 identical over 10 bases. With 8 bases clipped from V and 7 bases from J, the junction kept 7 bases outside the gene matches. The germline CDR1 and CDR2 sequences are MNHEY and SMNVEV (reference sequence). CDR3 length equals 14 residues. This CDR3 is CASGRDRGSEKLFF. The CDR3 region has the DNA TGTGCCAGCGGCCGGGACAGGGGTAGTGAAAAACTGTTTTTT.

This chain links TRBV9 with TRBJ1-1; D possibly corresponds to TRBD1 (5 bases). Trimming took 4 bases from V and 1 from J, leaving 11 bases between them. The CDR3 is made up of 14 amino acids. Looked up from germline, CDR1 is SGDLS and CDR2 is YYNGEE. CDR3 nucleotides: TGTGCCAGCAGCACGGGGGGGGAGAACACTGAAGCTTTCTTT. This encodes CASSTGGENTEAFF.

The chain links TRBV4-2 to TRBJ2-7; 7 bases are shared with TRBD2. In germline, CDR1 is LGHNA, CDR2 YNFKEQ. The CDR3 sequence is 15 residues long. V lost 0 bases, J lost 3 bases, and 5 bases stayed unmatched. CDR3 loop: CASSQEGGEGYEQYF. CDR3 sequence (DNA): TGTGCCAGCAGCCAAGAGGGAGGGGAGGGCTACGAGCAGTACTTC.

The chain uses TRBV4-3 and TRBJ2-3; 8 nucleotides agree with TRBD2. The CDR3 totals 15 residues. Germline V gives CDR1 LGHNA, CDR2 YSLEER. The V segment lost 4 bases and the J segment 6 bases; nucleotides outside the gene matches: 9. DNA for the CDR3: TGCGCCAGCAGCCGAGCACTAGCGGACGGGGATACGCAGTATTTT. It specifies CASSRALADGDTQYF.

The rearrangement joins TRBV28 to TRBJ2-1; D uncertain. The germline CDR1 and CDR2 sequences are MDHEN and SYDVKM. This CDR3 has 13 residues. Trimming stripped 5 bases from V and 0 bases from J, with 5 bases between. The CDR3 nucleotides read TGTGCCAGCAGTCGCGTCTCCTACAATGAGCAGTTCTTC. It yields the protein CASSRVSYNEQFF.

The CDR3 bases are TGCGCCAGCAGCCAAGAAACTCGGGGTACTTTGTACCAAGAGACCCAGTACTTC. Translating gives CASSQETRGTLYQETQYF. The rearrangement uses TRBV4-1 and TRBJ2-5, with a tentative D call TRBD2 (5 bases). The germline V gene encodes CDR1 MGHRA and CDR2 YSYEKL. The CDR3 sequence is 18 residues long. V was pared by 0 bases and J by 0 bases, with 17 bases between.

This chain links TRBV4-3 with TRBJ2-7; no clear D gene. The CDR3 spans 13 residues. Trimming removed 1 base from V and 2 bases from J, with 6 bases in between. Germline CDR1 LGHNA, CDR2 YSLEER. CDR3 sequence reads: CASSQGLPYEQYF. The DNA of the CDR3 is TGCGCCAGCAGCCAAGGGCTCCCCTACGAGCAGTACTTC.

The chain links TRBV6-5 to TRBJ2-7; 7 bases map to TRBD1. The CDR3 runs to 14 residues. J gave up 5 bases and V 5 bases, and 9 bases lay outside the gene matches. Germline lookup yields CDR1 MNHEY and CDR2 SVGAGI. The CDR3 is CASSHPDRVHEQYF. CDR3 nucleotides: TGTGCCAGCAGTCACCCCGACAGGGTCCACGAGCAGTACTTC.

The chain is built from TRBV15 and TRBJ2-3, with 9 bases matching TRBD2. This CDR3 has 16 residues. The germline V gene encodes CDR1 LNHNV and CDR2 YYDKDF (reference sequence). V dropped 3 bases and J dropped 0; count of bases not matched to a gene: 4. CDR3 amino acids: CATSRELAGSTDTQYF. The CDR3 nucleotides read TGTGCCACCAGCAGGGAACTAGCGGGCAGCACAGATACGCAGTATTTT.

The chain couples TRBV6-6 to TRBJ2-5; 9 positions match TRBD1. Germline CDR1 reads MNHNY; CDR2 reads SVGAGI (reference sequence). CDR3 length equals 16 residues. Losses at the gene ends were 2 bases for V and 1 base for J; bases not matched to a gene: 5. The CDR3 loop reads CASSYPQGAPQETQYF. DNA of the CDR3: TGTGCCAGCAGTTACCCACAGGGGGCTCCCCAAGAGACCCAGTACTTC.

V usage is TRBV6-5 and J usage is TRBJ2-1, with 8 nucleotides matching TRBD1. CDR1 is MNHEY and CDR2 is SVGAGI in the germline V gene. CDR3 size: 13 residues. J gave up 7 bases and V 6 bases, and 5 bases lay outside the gene matches. This CDR3 is CASSTTGGNEQFF. The CDR3 bases are TGTGCCAGCAGCACCACAGGGGGGAATGAGCAGTTCTTC.

CDR3 protein: CASSEGGDNYEQYF. The DNA for the CDR3 is TGTGCCAGCAGCGAGGGGGGGGACAACTACGAGCAGTACTTC. The genes are TRBV9 and TRBJ2-7; TRBD2 might be the D (7 bases). The length of the CDR3 is 14 residues. V lost 3 bases, J lost 3 bases, and 13 bases lay in between. Germline V CDR1 and CDR2: SGDLS, YYNGEE.

The rearrangement joins TRBV11-2 to TRBJ1-2; TRBD1 matches 8 bases. Trimming removed 7 bases from V and 3 bases from J; junction bases left unmatched: 7. The length of the CDR3 is 14 residues. The germline V gene encodes CDR1 SGHAT and CDR2 FQNNGV. This chain's CDR3 is CASMLRGPHYGYTF. The CDR3 coding sequence is TGTGCCAGCATGCTCAGGGGGCCTCACTATGGCTACACCTTC. The variable domain in full, with the rest retrieved from reference TRBV11-2 and TRBJ1-2, is EAGVAQSPRYKIIEKRQSVAFWCNPISGHATLYWYQQILGQGPKLLIQFQNNGVVDDSQLPKDRFSAERLKGVDSTLKIQPAKLEDSAVYLCASMLRGPHYGYTFGSGTRLTVV.

The chain has TRBV27 and TRBJ2-7, with D possibly TRBD1 on 6 matching bases. The CDR3 sequence is 13 residues long. In germline, CDR1 is MNHEY, CDR2 SMNVEV (reference sequence). The ends were cut back, 2 bases at V and 5 bases at J, with 10 bases in the middle. CDR3: CASSLGTIHEQYF. The CDR3 coding sequence is TGTGCCAGCAGTTTAGGGACAATCCACGAGCAGTACTTC.

This chain connects TRBV27 to TRBJ2-7; no reliable D call. Germline CDR1 is MNHEY and CDR2 is SMNVEV (reference sequence). Trimming stripped 0 bases from V and 0 bases from J, with 9 bases between. The CDR3 is 15 amino acids. The DNA for the CDR3 is TGTGCCAGCAGTTTATCCCCTAGAAGCTCCTACGAGCAGTACTTC. It is translated as CASSLSPRSSYEQYF.

This chain links TRBV5-1 with TRBJ1-6; a possible D gene is TRBD1 (5 bases). Germline V gene sequence: CDR1 SGHRS, CDR2 YFSETQ. The CDR3 loop spans 16 amino acids. Between the trimmed V and J ends, which lost 0 bases and 4 bases, there was a span of 11 bases. The CDR3 DNA is TGCGCCAGCAGCTTGGCTTACCGACAGTATAATTCACCCCTCCACTTT. Protein sequence: CASSLAYRQYNSPLHF. Full variable domain (outside the CDR3, taken from reference TRBV5-1 and TRBJ1-6): KAGVTQTPRYLIKTRGQQVTLSCSPISGHRSVSWYQQTPGQGLQFLFEYFSETQRNKGNFPGRFSGRQFSNSRSEMNVSTLELGDSALYLCASSLAYRQYNSPLHFGNGTRLTVT.

This chain links TRBV2 with TRBJ2-5; TRBD2 matches 11 bases. The CDR3 length is 13 residues. From germline, CDR1 is SNHLY and CDR2 FYNNEI. V dropped 8 bases and J dropped 6; count of bases not matched to a gene: 5. Here the CDR3 DNA reads TGTGCCAGCCATAGCGGGAGGGCCAAGACCCAGTACTTC. Residues: CASHSGRAKTQYF.

V usage is TRBV4-1 and J usage is TRBJ1-5; D perhaps matches TRBD1 (6 bases). Trimming left V 0 bases short and J 6 bases short, with 12 bases between. CDR3 length: 15 residues. Per the germline V gene, CDR1 is MGHRA and CDR2 is YSYEKL. The CDR3 DNA reads as TGCGCCAGCAGCCAAGACAGGGGTGGCGGTCAGCCCCAGCATTTT. Residues: CASSQDRGGGQPQHF.

This rearrangement joins TRBV28 to TRBJ2-7, with 12 bases that match TRBD2. The CDR3 covers 17 residues. With 4 bases clipped from V and 1 base from J, the junction kept 8 bases outside the gene matches. Germline V gene lookup returns CDR1 MDHEN and CDR2 SYDVKM. The CDR3 DNA reads as TGTGCCAGCAGTTCTCGGACTAGCGGGGTATATTCCTACGAGCAGTACTTC. Its translation is CASSSRTSGVYSYEQYF.

V usage is TRBV10-3 and J usage is TRBJ2-7; 9 nucleotides agree with TRBD1. The V and J ends lost 2 bases and 3 bases, in that order; junction bases with no gene match: 8. Per the germline V gene, CDR1 is ENHRY and CDR2 is SYGVKD. The CDR3 is 16 amino acids. CDR3 region: CAISETYRDRDYEQYF. The CDR3 DNA is TGTGCCATCAGTGAGACATACCGGGACAGGGACTACGAGCAGTACTTC.

The chain carries TRBV30 and TRBJ2-6; 8 bases map to TRBD2. After removal of 1 base from V and 0 bases from J, the junction contained 11 bases not matched to a gene. CDR1 and CDR2 (germline): GTSNPN, SVGIG (reference sequence). This CDR3 contains 19 residues. This CDR3 reads CAWSEAERGGSSGANVLTF. DNA for the CDR3: TGTGCCTGGAGTGAGGCTGAACGGGGGGGGAGCTCTGGGGCCAACGTCCTGACTTTC.

The CDR3 sequence: CASSLSSYEQYF. CDR3 bases: TGTGCCAGCAGCTTGTCTTCCTACGAGCAGTACTTC. The V gene is TRBV5-6, the J gene TRBJ2-5, with no clear D. TRBJ2-7 explains the end of the DNA better; the J call may be wrong. The germline V gene encodes CDR1 SGHDT and CDR2 YYEEEE. CDR3 length equals 12 residues.

The J gene is TRBJ2-1, the V gene TRBV5-4; 8 bases are shared with TRBD2. This CDR3 spans 14 amino acids. Losses at the gene ends were 3 bases for V and 10 bases for J; bases not matched to a gene: 9. The germline V gene encodes CDR1 SGHNT and CDR2 YYREEE (reference sequence). The CDR3 reads CASSSSGRAWEQFF. DNA of the CDR3: TGTGCCAGCAGCTCATCCGGGAGGGCCTGGGAGCAGTTCTTC.

V usage is TRBV27 and J usage is TRBJ2-7, with TRBD2 matching 11 bases. The CDR3 length is 16 residues. Germline V CDR1 and CDR2: MNHEY, SMNVEV (reference sequence). The trim removed 6 bases at V and 7 bases at J, leaving 14 bases unmatched. The CDR3 here is CASRGPPGLAVWEQYF. The DNA of the CDR3 is TGTGCCAGCAGGGGGCCGCCGGGACTAGCGGTTTGGGAGCAGTACTTC.

J is TRBJ2-7 and V is TRBV28, with D perhaps TRBD1 (6 bases). The CDR3 sequence is 15 residues long. V gave up 9 bases and J gave up 3 bases, with 21 bases separating them. The germline V gene has CDR1 MDHEN and CDR2 SYDVKM. The CDR3 sequence is CASQTGTISFYEQYF. The DNA for the CDR3 is TGTGCCAGTCAGACCGGGACAATAAGTTTCTACGAGCAGTACTTC.